These 21 T cell receptor beta chains share one sample of origin, sequenced in a study of CD8+CD57+ T cells in acquired aplastic anemia. The study profiled TCR beta VDJ and CDR3 using genomic DNA as template. MiXCR, run by TCRdb on the reads, gives a single entry per CDR3 protein. The sample has 150,000 to 160,000 distinct CDR3 sequences; just over 50% are singletons. Patients selected for sequencing had displayed CD8+CD57+ cell expansion by flow cytometry. The sample was sorted CD4+, CD8+, or CD8+CD57+ T cells (not recorded which) from PBMCs. These TCRs come from a human donor with aplastic anemia.

The chain's CDR3 is CSASGESSYEQYF. CDR3 in DNA: TGCAGTGCTAGCGGGGAAAGCTCCTACGAGCAGTACTTC. The J gene is TRBJ2-7, the V gene TRBV20-1, with a tentative D call TRBD2 (5 bases). V was trimmed by 3 bases and J by 0 bases, leaving 9 bases between them. Germline CDR1 DFQATT, CDR2 SNEGSKA (reference sequence). This CDR3 has 13 amino acids.

This clonotype occurred a few times. V is TRBV15 and J is TRBJ2-1; D possibly matches TRBD1 or TRBD2 (5 bases each). The V end lost 1 base, the J end lost 8 bases, and 6 bases lay between the germline ends. The CDR3 loop spans 12 amino acids. Per the germline V gene, CDR1 is LNHNV and CDR2 is YYDKDF (reference sequence). The CDR3 spells CATSRVGDEQFF. The DNA of the CDR3 is TGTGCCACCAGCAGAGTGGGGGATGAGCAGTTCTTC.

This clonotype was seen repeatedly, ten times or more. The CDR3 DNA follows: TGTGCCAGCAGCTTAGCGGGCCCCGGCGAGCAGTTCTTC. This encodes CASSLAGPGEQFF. The rearrangement uses TRBV7-9 and TRBJ2-1, with D unclear. Between the trimmed V and J ends, which lost 0 bases and 10 bases, there was a span of 10 bases. Germline V gives CDR1 SEHNR, CDR2 FQNEAQ (reference sequence). This CDR3 region has 13 residues.

This clonotype has just a few counts. The CDR3, as DNA: TGTGCCACCAGGGAATCGGGGAGTGGGAACTATGGCTACACCTTC. Translating gives CATRESGSGNYGYTF. V usage is TRBV15 and J usage is TRBJ1-2; D unclear. The CDR3 is made up of 15 amino acids. Germline CDR1 LNHNV, CDR2 YYDKDF (reference sequence). The ends were cut back, 6 bases at V and 2 bases at J, with 16 bases in the middle.

This clonotype appeared many times. This sequence joins TRBV7-8 and TRBJ2-7; D may be TRBD2 (5 bases). The CDR3 length is 14 residues. Germline CDR1 reads SGHVS; CDR2 reads FQNEAQ. Between the trimmed V and J ends, which lost 5 bases and 1 base, there was a span of 12 bases. CDR3 nucleotides: TGTGCCAGCAGCCCCTCCGGGGTTTCCTACGAGCAGTACTTC. Its translation is CASSPSGVSYEQYF.

The rearrangement joins TRBV9 to TRBJ1-2, with unresolved D. Germline V CDR1 and CDR2: SGDLS, YYNGEE. CDR3 size: 14 residues. DNA of the CDR3: TGTGCTAGAGATATATCCGAGGGCATTTATGGCTACACCTTC. This codes for CARDISEGIYGYTF.

Ten or more counts support this clonotype. The J gene is TRBJ2-5, the V gene TRBV6-6; possibly TRBD1 or TRBD2 for D (5 bases each). Trimming pared 0 bases from V and 5 bases from J, leaving 13 bases between. There are 15 residues in the CDR3. CDR1 is MNHNY and CDR2 is SVGAGI in the germline V gene (reference sequence). Here the CDR3 DNA reads TGTGCCAGCAGTTACTCGAGAGAGGGACGGGAGACCCAGTACTTC. Translated: CASSYSREGRETQYF.

This clonotype was counted between two and nine times. This sequence joins TRBV2 and TRBJ1-2; TRBD1 agrees at 10 bases. J gave up 4 bases and V 6 bases, and 8 bases lay outside the gene matches. Germline V gene data show CDR1 as SNHLY and CDR2 as FYNNEI. CDR3 length: 15 residues. The CDR3 loop reads CASSSDRGQGYGYTF. CDR3 nucleotide sequence: TGTGCCAGCAGCTCCGACAGGGGGCAGGGCTATGGCTACACCTTC.

On this clonotype: One base away lies a much larger clone, so this may be a sequencing read error. J is TRBJ2-1 and V is TRBV4-1; D is perhaps TRBD1 (5 bases). The V end was cut by 1 base, the J end by 3 bases, with 16 bases between. CDR3 size: 17 residues. Germline V gene sequence: CDR1 MGHRA, CDR2 YSYEKL. The CDR3 spells CASSQGSRVSFYNEQFF. Here the CDR3 DNA reads TGCGCCAGCAGCCAAGGGAGCAGGGTCTCCTTCTACAATGAGCAGTTCTTC.

This clonotype was seen many times. V usage is TRBV19 and J usage is TRBJ1-1, with D maybe TRBD1 (6 bases). CDR1 is LNHDA and CDR2 is SQIVND in the germline V gene (reference sequence). The CDR3 extends over 16 amino acids. V gave up 7 bases and J gave up 7 bases, with 25 bases separating them. This chain's CDR3 is CASTPRDTMGYREAFF. The CDR3 coding sequence is TGTGCCAGTACCCCACGGGACACCATGGGGTATCGTGAAGCTTTCTTT.

For this clonotype: This sequence may be a read error, since a much larger clone differs from it by one base. V and J are TRBV6-1 and TRBJ2-7; 13 bases map to TRBD2. In germline, CDR1 is MNHNS, CDR2 SASEGT. There are 17 residues in the CDR3. V was pared by 8 bases and J by 2 bases, with 12 bases of the junction left unmatched. CDR3 region: CASGTGLAGALPYEQYF. CDR3 in DNA: TGTGCCAGCGGTACTGGACTAGCGGGGGCCCTCCCCTACGAGCAGTACTTC.

The CDR3 reads CASSEYWRDDEAFF. The CDR3, as DNA: TGTGCCAGCAGTGAATACTGGAGGGATGATGAAGCTTTCTTT. The rearrangement joins TRBV25-1 to TRBJ1-1, with D unclear. Trimming cost V 0 bases and J 7 bases, with 12 bases left between them. The CDR3 is made up of 14 amino acids. Germline CDR1 is MGHDK and CDR2 is SYGVNS.

This clonotype was recorded at least ten times. The chain has TRBV7-9 and TRBJ2-5, with D possibly being TRBD1 (5 bases). The ends were cut back, 5 bases at V and 3 bases at J, with 13 bases in the middle. Germline V CDR1 and CDR2: SEHNR, FQNEAQ (reference sequence). The CDR3 contains 14 residues. Here the CDR3 reads CASSTNDREETQYF. In DNA form, the CDR3 reads TGTGCCAGCAGCACCAACGACAGAGAAGAGACCCAGTACTTC.

At least ten counts were recorded for this clonotype. The chain uses TRBV4-1 and TRBJ1-5; possibly TRBD1 for D (5 bases). Germline CDR1 and CDR2: MGHRA and YSYEKL. V was shortened by 1 base and J by 4 bases, with 11 bases between the two germline ends. CDR3 length: 15 residues. CDR3: CASSQGGSVNQPQHF. In nucleotides, the CDR3 is TGCGCCAGCAGCCAAGGGGGGAGCGTTAATCAGCCCCAGCATTTT.

The rearrangement links TRBV29-1 to TRBJ1-4; D is possibly TRBD1 (6 bases). The length of the CDR3 is 13 residues. Germline V gene data show CDR1 as SQVTM and CDR2 as ANQGSEA. Trimming pared 7 bases from V and 4 bases from J, leaving 13 bases between. The CDR3 DNA sequence: TGCAGCGCCAAGACAGGTGGTAATGAAAAACTGTTTTTT. Translating gives CSAKTGGNEKLFF.

Notes on this clonotype: One end of the junction does not line up with germline, which may come from a read error. This sequence joins TRBV6-2 or TRBV6-3 and TRBJ1-6; 7 bases map to TRBD1. The CDR3 covers 20 residues. Germline V gene data show CDR1 as MNHEY and CDR2 as SVGEGT. CDR3 sequence (DNA): TGTGTCAGCAGTTACTCAGTGGCCCAAATTAACAGGGGACCTAATTCACCCCTCCACTTT. This gives the protein CVSSYSVAQINRGPNSPLHF.

Comments on this clonotype: A much larger clone sits a single nucleotide away, making a read error possible. The chain couples TRBV12-3 or TRBV12-4 to TRBJ2-7, with 12 bases matching TRBD1. V was clipped by 3 bases and J by 4 bases; unmatched bases: 7. The CDR3 runs to 16 residues. The CDR3 loop is CASSFRGTGGGYEQYF. The CDR3 DNA follows: TGTGCCAGCAGTTTTAGAGGGACAGGGGGCGGGTACGAGCAGTACTTC.

V is TRBV20-1 and J is TRBJ2-5; D gene ambiguous. V lost 3 bases and J 11 bases, leaving 19 bases between the germline ends. The CDR3 loop spans 13 amino acids. Germline loops: CDR1 DFQATT, CDR2 SNEGSKA (reference sequence). DNA for the CDR3: TGCAGTGCTAGCGGTACAAGCCTACAAGAGCAGTACTTC. Its translation: CSASGTSLQEQYF.

The V call is TRBV7-2, the J call TRBJ2-5; no reliable D call. There are 14 residues in the CDR3. Germline V gives CDR1 SGHTA, CDR2 FQGNSA. The V end was cut by 1 base, the J end by 7 bases, with 13 bases between. The CDR3 region has the DNA TGTGCCAGCAGCTTAGGGCAGGCGGATGGGACCCAGTACTTC. It codes for CASSLGQADGTQYF. The entire variable domain, with the rest obtained from reference TRBV7-2 and TRBJ2-5, is as follows: GAGVSQSPSNKVTEKGKDVELRCDPISGHTALYWYRQSLGQGLEFLIYFQGNSAPDKSGLPSDRFSAERTGGSVSTLTIQRTQQEDSAVYLCASSLGQADGTQYFGPGTRLLVL.

This clonotype was seen once. CDR3 region: CSARSDRGPSTYTDTQYF. The CDR3 nucleotides are TGCAGTGCTCGGTCGGACAGGGGGCCGTCCACTTACACAGATACGCAGTATTTT. The chain links TRBV20-1 to TRBJ2-3; 11 positions match TRBD1. This CDR3 has 18 residues. V shed 5 bases, J shed 2 bases, and the junction held 15 bases outside the gene matches. Germline CDR1 reads DFQATT; CDR2 reads SNEGSKA (reference sequence).

V gene TRBV11-2 combines with J gene TRBJ2-1, with TRBD2 matching 7 bases. Trimming at V came to 6 bases and at J to 7 bases, leaving 15 bases not matched to a gene. The CDR3 loop spans 16 amino acids. Per the germline V gene, CDR1 is SGHAT and CDR2 is FQNNGV. CDR3 bases: TGTGCCAGCAGGTCTTTGAGGAGGGAGGGAGGGAATGAGCAGTTCTTC. This codes for CASRSLRREGGNEQFF.